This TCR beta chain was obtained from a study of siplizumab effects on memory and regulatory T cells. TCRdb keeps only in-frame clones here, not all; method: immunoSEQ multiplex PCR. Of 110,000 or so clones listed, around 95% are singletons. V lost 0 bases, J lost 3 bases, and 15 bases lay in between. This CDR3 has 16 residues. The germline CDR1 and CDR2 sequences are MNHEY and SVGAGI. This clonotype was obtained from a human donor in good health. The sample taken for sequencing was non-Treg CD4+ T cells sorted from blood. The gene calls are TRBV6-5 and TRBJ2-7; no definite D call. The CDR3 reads CASSYSGGVGIYEQYF. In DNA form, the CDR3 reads TGTGCCAGCAGTTACTCGGGCGGTGTTGGGATCTACGAGCAGTACTTC.